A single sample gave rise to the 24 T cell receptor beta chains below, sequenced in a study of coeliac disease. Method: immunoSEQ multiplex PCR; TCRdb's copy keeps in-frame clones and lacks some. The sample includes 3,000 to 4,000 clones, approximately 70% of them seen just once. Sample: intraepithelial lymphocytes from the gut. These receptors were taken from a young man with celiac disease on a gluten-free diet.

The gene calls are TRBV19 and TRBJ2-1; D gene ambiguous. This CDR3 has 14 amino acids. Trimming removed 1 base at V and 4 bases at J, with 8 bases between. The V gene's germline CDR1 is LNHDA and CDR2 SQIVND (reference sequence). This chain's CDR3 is CASSIGGPYNEQFF. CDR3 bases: TGTGCCAGTAGTATAGGAGGTCCTTACAATGAGCAGTTCTTC.

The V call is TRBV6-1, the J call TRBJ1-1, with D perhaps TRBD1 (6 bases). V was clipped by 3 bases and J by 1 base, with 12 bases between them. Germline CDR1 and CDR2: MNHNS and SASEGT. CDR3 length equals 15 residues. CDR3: CASSEESRGNTEAFF. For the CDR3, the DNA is TGTGCCAGCAGTGAGGAGAGCAGGGGGAACACTGAAGCTTTCTTT.

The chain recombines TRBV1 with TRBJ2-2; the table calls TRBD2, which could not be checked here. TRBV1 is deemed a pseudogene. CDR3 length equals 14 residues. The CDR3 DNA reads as TGCACCAGCAAGGCTAGCGCGAACACCGGGGAGCTGTTTTTT. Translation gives CTSKASANTGELFF.

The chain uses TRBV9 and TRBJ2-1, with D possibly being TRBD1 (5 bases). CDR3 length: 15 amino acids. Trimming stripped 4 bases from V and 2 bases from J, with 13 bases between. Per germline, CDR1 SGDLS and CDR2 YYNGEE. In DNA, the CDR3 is TGTGCCAGCAGCTCCAGGGAAAAAACCTACAATGAGCAGTTCTTC. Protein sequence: CASSSREKTYNEQFF.

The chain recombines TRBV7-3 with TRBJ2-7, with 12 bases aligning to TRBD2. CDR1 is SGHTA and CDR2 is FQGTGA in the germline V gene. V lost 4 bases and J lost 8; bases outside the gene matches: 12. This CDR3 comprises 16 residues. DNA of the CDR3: TGTGCCAGCAGCTCCGGGGGGGCTAGCGGGGGGGCCAAGCAGTACTTC. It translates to CASSSGGASGGAKQYF.

The CDR3 loop is CASSVGRTGSHTGELFF. CDR3 in DNA: TGCGCCAGCAGTGTGGGACGGACAGGGTCCCACACCGGGGAGCTGTTTTTT. The chain recombines TRBV4-3 with TRBJ2-2; 8 bases line up with TRBD1. The junction had 12 bases not matched to a gene; V was cut back by 6 bases and J by 3 bases. The CDR3 length is 17 residues. The germline V gene has CDR1 LGHNA and CDR2 YSLEER.

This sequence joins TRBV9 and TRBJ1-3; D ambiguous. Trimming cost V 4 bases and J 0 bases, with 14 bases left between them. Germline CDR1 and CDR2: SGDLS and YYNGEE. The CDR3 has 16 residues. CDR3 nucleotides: TGTGCCAGCAGCCCCGGAGTTCCCCGCTCTGGAAACACCATATATTTT. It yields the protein CASSPGVPRSGNTIYF.

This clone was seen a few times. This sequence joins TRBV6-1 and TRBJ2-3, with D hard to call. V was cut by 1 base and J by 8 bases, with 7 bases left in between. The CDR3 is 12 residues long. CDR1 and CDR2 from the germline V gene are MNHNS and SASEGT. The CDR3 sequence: CASSEVPGTQYF. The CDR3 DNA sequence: TGTGCCAGCAGTGAAGTCCCAGGTACGCAGTATTTT.

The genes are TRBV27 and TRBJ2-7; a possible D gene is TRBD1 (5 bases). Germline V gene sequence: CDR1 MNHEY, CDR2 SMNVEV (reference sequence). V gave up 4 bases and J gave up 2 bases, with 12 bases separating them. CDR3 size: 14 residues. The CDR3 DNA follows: TGTGCCAGCAGTTCGACAGTAACCCCCTACGAGCAGTACTTC. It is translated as CASSSTVTPYEQYF.

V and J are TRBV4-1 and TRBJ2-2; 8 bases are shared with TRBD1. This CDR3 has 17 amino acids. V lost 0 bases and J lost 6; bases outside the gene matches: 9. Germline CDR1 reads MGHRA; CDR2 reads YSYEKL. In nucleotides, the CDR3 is TGCGCCAGCAGCCAAGATCGTCGCAGGGGGCGGGCCGGGGAGCTGTTTTTT. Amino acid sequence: CASSQDRRRGRAGELFF.

CDR3 DNA: TGTGCCAGCAGCCTTAGGACAGGGTACACTGAAGCTTTCTTT. Its translation: CASSLRTGYTEAFF. J is TRBJ1-1 and V is TRBV5-5, with 8 positions matching TRBD1. Germline V CDR1 and CDR2: SGHKS, YYEKEE (reference sequence). J gave up 3 bases and V 4 bases, and 5 bases lay outside the gene matches. This CDR3 region has 14 residues.

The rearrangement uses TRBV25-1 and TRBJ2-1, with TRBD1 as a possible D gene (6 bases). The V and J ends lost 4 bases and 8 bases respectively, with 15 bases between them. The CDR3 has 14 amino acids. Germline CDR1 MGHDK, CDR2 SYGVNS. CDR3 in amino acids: CASSVLVGGDEQFF. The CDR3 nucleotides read TGTGCCAGCAGTGTATTGGTAGGGGGTGATGAGCAGTTCTTC.

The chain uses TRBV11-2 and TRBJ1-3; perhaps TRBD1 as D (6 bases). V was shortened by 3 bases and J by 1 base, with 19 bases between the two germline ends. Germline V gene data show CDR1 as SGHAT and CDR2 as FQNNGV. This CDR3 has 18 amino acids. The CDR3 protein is CASSFPLSGTTSGNTIYF. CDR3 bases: TGTGCCAGCAGCTTTCCTCTCTCCGGGACAACTTCTGGAAACACCATATATTTT.

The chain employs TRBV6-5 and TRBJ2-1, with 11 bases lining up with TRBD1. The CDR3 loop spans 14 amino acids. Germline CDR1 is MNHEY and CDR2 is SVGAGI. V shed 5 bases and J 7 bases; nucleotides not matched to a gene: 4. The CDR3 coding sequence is TGTGCCAGCAGTCGCGGGACAGGGGGAAATGAGCAGTTCTTC. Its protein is CASSRGTGGNEQFF.

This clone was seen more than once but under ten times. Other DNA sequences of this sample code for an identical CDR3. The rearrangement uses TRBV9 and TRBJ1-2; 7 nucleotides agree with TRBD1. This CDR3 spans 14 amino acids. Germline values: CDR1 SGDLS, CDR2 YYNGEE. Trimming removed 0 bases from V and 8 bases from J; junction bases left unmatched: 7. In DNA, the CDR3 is TGTGCCAGCAGCGTAGGAGAGGGGGCAGGAGGCTACACCTTC. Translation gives CASSVGEGAGGYTF. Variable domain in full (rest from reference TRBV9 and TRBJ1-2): DSGVTQTPKHLITATGQRVTLRCSPRSGDLSVYWYQQSLDQGLQFLIQYYNGEERAKGNILERFSAQQFPDLHSELNLSSLELGDSALYFCASSVGEGAGGYTFGSGTRLTVV.

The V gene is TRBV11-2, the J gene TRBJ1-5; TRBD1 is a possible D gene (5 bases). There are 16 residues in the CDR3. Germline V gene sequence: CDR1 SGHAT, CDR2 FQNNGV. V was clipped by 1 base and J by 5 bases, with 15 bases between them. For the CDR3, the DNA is TGTGCCAGCAGCTTAGGTAGGGGAGGTTTGCATCAGCCCCAGCATTTT. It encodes CASSLGRGGLHQPQHF. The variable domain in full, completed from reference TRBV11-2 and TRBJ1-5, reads EAGVAQSPRYKIIEKRQSVAFWCNPISGHATLYWYQQILGQGPKLLIQFQNNGVVDDSQLPKDRFSAERLKGVDSTLKIQPAKLEDSAVYLCASSLGRGGLHQPQHFGDGTRLSIL.

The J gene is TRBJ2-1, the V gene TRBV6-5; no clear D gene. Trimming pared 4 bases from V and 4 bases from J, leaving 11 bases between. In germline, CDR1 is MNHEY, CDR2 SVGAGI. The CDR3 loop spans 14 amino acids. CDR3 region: CASSSTPSYNEQFF. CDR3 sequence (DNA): TGTGCCAGCAGTTCGACTCCCTCTTACAATGAGCAGTTCTTC.

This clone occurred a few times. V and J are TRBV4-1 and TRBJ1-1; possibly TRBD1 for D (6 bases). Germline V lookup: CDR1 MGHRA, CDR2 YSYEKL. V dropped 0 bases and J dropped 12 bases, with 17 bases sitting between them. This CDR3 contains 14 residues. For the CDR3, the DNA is TGCGCCAGCAGCCAAGATCGGGGGGCGAGCGGGACTTTCTTT. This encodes CASSQDRGASGTFF.

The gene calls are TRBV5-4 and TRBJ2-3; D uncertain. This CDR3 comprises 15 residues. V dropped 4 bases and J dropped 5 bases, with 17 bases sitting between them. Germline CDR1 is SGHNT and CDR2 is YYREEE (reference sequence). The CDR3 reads CASSLPTSSRDTQYF. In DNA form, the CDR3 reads TGTGCCAGCAGCCTACCCACTTCCTCACGAGATACGCAGTATTTT.

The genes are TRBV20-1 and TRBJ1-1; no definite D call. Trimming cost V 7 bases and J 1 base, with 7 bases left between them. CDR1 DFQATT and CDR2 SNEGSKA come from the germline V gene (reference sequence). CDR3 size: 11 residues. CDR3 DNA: TGCAGTGTTGAGGGGAACACTGAAGCTTTCTTT. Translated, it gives CSVEGNTEAFF.

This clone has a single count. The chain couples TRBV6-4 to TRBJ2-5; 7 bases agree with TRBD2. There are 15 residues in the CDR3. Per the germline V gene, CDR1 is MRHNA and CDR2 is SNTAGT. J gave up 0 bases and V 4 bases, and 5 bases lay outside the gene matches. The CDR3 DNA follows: TGTGCCAGCAGTGCCCAGGGAGGGGACCAAGAGACCCAGTACTTC. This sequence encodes CASSAQGGDQETQYF.

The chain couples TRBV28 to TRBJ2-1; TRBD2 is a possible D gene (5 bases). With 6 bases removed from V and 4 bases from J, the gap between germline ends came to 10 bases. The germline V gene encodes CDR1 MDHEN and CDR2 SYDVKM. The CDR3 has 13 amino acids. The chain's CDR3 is CASSPQRYNEQFF. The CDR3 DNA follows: TGTGCCAGCAGCCCTCAGCGGTACAATGAGCAGTTCTTC.

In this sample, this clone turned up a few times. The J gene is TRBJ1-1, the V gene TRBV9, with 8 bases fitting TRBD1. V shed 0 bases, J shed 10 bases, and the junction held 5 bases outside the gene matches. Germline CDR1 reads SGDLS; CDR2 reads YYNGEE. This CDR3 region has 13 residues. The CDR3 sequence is CASSVGEGTGAFF. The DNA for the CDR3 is TGTGCCAGCAGCGTAGGAGAGGGGACAGGAGCTTTCTTT.

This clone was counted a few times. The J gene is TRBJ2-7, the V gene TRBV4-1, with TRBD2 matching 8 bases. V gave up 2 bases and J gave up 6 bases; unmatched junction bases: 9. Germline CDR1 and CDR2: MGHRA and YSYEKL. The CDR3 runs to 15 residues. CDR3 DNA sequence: TGCGCCAGCAGCCAATCCCCGGGACTAGGACCCGAGCAGTACTTC. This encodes CASSQSPGLGPEQYF.